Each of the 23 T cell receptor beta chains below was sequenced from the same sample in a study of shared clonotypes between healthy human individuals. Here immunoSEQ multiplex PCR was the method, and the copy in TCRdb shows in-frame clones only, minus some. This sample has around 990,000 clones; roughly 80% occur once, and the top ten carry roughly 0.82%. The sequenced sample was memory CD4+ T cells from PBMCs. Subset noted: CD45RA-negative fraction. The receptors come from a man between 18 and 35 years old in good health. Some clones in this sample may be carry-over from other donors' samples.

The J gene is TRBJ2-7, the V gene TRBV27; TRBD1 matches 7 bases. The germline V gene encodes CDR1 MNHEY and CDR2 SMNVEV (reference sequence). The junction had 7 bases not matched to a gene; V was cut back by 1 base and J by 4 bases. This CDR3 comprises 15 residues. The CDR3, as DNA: TGTGCCAGCAGTTTATACAGGGGTCTAGATTACGAGCAGTACTTC. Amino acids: CASSLYRGLDYEQYF.

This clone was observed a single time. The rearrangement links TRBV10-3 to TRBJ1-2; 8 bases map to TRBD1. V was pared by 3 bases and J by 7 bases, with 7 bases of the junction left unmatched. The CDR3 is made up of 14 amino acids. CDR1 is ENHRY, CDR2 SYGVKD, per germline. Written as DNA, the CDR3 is TGTGCCATCAGTGAAACAGGGGGGAGAACTGGCTACACCTTC. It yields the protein CAISETGGRTGYTF.

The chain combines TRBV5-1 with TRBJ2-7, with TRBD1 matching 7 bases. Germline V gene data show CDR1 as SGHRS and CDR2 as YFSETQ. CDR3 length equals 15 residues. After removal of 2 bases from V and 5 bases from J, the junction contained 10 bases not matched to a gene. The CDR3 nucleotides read TGCGCCAGCAGCTTTTCGCGAGGACAGGCCCACGAGCAGTACTTC. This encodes CASSFSRGQAHEQYF.

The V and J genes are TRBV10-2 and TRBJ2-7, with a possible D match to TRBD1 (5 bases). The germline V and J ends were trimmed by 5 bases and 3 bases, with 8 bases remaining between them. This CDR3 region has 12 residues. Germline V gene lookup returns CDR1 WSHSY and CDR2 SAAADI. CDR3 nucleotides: TGCGCCAGCAGTTACCAGGGCTACGAGCAGTACTTC. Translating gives CASSYQGYEQYF.

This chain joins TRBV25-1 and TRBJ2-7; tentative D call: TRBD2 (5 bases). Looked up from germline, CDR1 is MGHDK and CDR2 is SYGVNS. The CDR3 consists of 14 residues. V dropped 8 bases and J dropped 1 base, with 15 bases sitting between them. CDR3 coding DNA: TGTGCCAGCTCTCGGGGAATTGGGTCCTACGAGCAGTACTTC. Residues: CASSRGIGSYEQYF.

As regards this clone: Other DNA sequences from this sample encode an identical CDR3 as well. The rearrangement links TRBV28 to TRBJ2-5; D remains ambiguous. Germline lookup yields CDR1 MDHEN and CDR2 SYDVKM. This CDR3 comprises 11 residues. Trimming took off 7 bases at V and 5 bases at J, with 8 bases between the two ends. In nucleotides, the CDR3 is TGTGCCAGCACAGGTCGGGAGACCCAGTACTTC. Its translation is CASTGRETQYF.

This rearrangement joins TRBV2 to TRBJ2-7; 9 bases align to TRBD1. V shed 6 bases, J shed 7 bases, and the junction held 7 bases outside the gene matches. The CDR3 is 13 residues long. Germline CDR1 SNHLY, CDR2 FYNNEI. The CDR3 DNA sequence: TGTGCCAGCAGGGGGACAGGGATAGGTGAGCAGTACTTC. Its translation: CASRGTGIGEQYF.

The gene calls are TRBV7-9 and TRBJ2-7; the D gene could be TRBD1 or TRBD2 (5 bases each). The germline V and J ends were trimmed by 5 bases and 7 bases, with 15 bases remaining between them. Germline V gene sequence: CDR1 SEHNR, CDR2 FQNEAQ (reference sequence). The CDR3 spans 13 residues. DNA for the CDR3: TGTGCCAGCAGCGCGACTACCTCAGGGGAGCAGTACTTC. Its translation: CASSATTSGEQYF.

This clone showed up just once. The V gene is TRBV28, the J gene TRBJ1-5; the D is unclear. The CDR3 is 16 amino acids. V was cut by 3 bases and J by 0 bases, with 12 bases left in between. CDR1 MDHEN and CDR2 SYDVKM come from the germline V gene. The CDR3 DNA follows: TGTGCCAGCAGTTTCGTTGGGCCAAATAGCAATCAGCCCCAGCATTTT. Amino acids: CASSFVGPNSNQPQHF.

The CDR3 sequence: CASSSGTGGGNQPQHF. CDR3 nucleotides: TGTGCCAGCAGTTCTGGGACAGGGGGCGGGAATCAGCCCCAGCATTTT. The V and J genes are TRBV6-5 and TRBJ1-5; 12 bases align to TRBD1. The CDR3 extends over 16 amino acids. In germline, CDR1 is MNHEY, CDR2 SVGAGI. The ends lost 4 bases at V and 4 bases at J; junction bases unmatched: 5.

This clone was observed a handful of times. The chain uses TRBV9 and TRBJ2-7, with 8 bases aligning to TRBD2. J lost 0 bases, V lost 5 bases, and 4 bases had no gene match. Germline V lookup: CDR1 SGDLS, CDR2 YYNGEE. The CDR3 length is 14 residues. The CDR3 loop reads CASSKSGGSYEQYF. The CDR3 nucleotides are TGTGCCAGCAGTAAAAGCGGGGGCTCCTACGAGCAGTACTTC.

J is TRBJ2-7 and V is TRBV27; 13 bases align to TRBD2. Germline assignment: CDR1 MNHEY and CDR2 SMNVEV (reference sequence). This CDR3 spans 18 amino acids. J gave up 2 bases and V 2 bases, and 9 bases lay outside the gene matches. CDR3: CASSLGLRTSGRPYEQYF. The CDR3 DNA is TGTGCCAGCAGTTTAGGGCTGAGGACTAGCGGGAGACCCTACGAGCAGTACTTC.

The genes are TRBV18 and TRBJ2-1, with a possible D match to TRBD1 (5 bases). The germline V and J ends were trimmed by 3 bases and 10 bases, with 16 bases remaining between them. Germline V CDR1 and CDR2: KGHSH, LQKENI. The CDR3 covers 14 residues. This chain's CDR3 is CASSPRAQGSEQFF. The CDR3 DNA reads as TGTGCCAGCTCACCTCGGGCTCAGGGTAGCGAGCAGTTCTTC.

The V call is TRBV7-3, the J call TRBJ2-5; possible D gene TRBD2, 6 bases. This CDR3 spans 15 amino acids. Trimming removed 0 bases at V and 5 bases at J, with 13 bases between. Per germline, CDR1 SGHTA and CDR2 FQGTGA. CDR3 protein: CASSLTLAAGETQYF. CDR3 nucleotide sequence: TGTGCCAGCAGCTTAACACTAGCAGCTGGGGAGACCCAGTACTTC.

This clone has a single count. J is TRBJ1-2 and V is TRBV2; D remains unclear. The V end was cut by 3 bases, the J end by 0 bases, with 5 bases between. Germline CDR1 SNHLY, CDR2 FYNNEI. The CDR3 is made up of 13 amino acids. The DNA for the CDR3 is TGTGCCAGCAGTGACGAAGCTAACTATGGCTACACCTTC. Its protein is CASSDEANYGYTF. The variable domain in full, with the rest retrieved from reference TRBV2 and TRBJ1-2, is EPEVTQTPSHQVTQMGQEVILRCVPISNHLYFYWYRQILGQKVEFLVSFYNNEISEKSEIFDDQFSVERPDGSNFTLKIRSTKLEDSAMYFCASSDEANYGYTFGSGTRLTVV.

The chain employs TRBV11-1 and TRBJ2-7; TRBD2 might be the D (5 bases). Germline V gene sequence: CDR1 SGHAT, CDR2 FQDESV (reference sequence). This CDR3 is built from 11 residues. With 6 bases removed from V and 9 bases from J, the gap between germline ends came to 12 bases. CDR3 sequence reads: CASRGVGGQYF. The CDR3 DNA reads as TGTGCCAGCAGGGGAGTTGGAGGGCAGTACTTC.

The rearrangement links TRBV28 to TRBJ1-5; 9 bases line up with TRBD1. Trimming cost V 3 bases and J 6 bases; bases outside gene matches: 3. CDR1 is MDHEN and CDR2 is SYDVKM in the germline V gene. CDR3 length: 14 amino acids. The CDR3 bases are TGTGCCAGCAGTTTGACAGGGGGAGTTCAGCCCCAGCATTTT. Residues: CASSLTGGVQPQHF.

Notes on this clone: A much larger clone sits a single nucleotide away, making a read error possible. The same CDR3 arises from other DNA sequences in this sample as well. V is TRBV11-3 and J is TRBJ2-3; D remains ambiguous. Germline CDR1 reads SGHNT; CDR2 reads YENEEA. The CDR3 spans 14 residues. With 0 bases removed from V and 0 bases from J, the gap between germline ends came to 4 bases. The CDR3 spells CASSLDGSTDTQYF. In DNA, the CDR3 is TGTGCCAGCAGCTTAGATGGGAGCACAGATACGCAGTATTTT.

CDR3 DNA: TGTGCCAGCAGCTCGACGGCAACCTACGAGCAGTACTTC. It yields the protein CASSSTATYEQYF. The V and J genes are TRBV5-4 and TRBJ2-7; D remains unclear. The CDR3 is made up of 13 amino acids. CDR1 and CDR2 from the germline V gene are SGHNT and YYREEE (reference sequence). V lost 3 bases to trimming and J lost 2 bases, with 9 bases between them.

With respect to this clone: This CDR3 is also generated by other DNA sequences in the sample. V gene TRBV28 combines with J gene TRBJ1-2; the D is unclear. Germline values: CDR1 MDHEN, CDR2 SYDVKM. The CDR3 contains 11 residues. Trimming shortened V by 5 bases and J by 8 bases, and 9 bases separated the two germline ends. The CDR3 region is CASSGVYGYTF. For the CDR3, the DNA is TGTGCCAGCAGTGGAGTCTACGGCTACACCTTC.

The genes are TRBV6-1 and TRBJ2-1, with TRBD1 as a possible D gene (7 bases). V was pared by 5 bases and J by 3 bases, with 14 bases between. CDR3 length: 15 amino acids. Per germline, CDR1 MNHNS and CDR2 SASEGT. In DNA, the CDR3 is TGTGCCAGCAGTAGGGCCCAGGGGGGCTACAATGAGCAGTTCTTC. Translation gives CASSRAQGGYNEQFF.

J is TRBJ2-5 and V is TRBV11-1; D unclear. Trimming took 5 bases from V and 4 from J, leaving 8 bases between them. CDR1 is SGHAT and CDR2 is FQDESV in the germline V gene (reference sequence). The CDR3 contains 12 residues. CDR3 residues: CASSRTVETQYF. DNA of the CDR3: TGTGCCAGCAGCCGAACTGTAGAGACCCAGTACTTC.

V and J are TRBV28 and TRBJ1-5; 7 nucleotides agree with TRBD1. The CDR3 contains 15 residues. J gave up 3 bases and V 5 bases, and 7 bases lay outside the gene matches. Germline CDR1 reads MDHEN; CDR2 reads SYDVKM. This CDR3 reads CASSVRDSYNQPQHF. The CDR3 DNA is TGTGCCAGCAGTGTGAGGGACAGCTACAATCAGCCCCAGCATTTT.